Following are 10 T cell receptor beta chains from one sample sequenced in a study of T cell responses to AZD1222 COVID-19 vaccine. Assay used: immunoSEQ multiplex PCR; TCRdb lists only in-frame clones, some missing. The sample includes roughly 110,000 clones, roughly 91% of them seen just once. The sample was peripheral blood, taken 28 days after the second AZD1222 dose. All receptors derive from an adult who received the AZD1222 COVID-19 vaccine.

V gene TRBV7-2 combines with J gene TRBJ2-3; D possibly corresponds to TRBD2 (5 bases). The CDR3 runs 15 residues. Germline CDR1 and CDR2: SGHTA and FQGNSA. V was pared by 1 base and J by 3 bases, with 11 bases between. CDR3 protein: CASSLEYGKTDTQYF. DNA of the CDR3: TGTGCCAGCAGCTTAGAGTACGGGAAAACAGATACGCAGTATTTT.

V and J are TRBV3-1 (or the pseudogene TRBV3-2) and TRBJ1-2; D perhaps matches TRBD1 (6 bases). Germline V CDR1 and CDR2: LGHDT, YNNKEL (reference sequence). The CDR3 totals 19 residues. Trimming took off 0 bases at V and 4 bases at J, with 24 bases between the two ends. CDR3 DNA sequence: TGTGCCAGCAGCCAAGATCGGGGCCGCGGACAGATATTACCCTATGGCTACACCTTC. Protein sequence: CASSQDRGRGQILPYGYTF.

The chain has TRBV18 and TRBJ2-2; D is perhaps TRBD1 (5 bases). Germline assignment: CDR1 KGHSH and CDR2 LQKENI. V lost 6 bases and J lost 1, with 12 bases in between. This CDR3 has 15 residues. The CDR3 is CASSQTGQNTGELFF. CDR3 nucleotides: TGTGCCAGCTCGCAAACCGGACAGAACACCGGGGAGCTGTTTTTT. Complete variable domain (other parts from reference TRBV18 and TRBJ2-2): NAGVMQNPRHLVRRRGQEARLRCSPMKGHSHVYWYRQLPEEGLKFMVYLQKENIIDESGMPKERFSAEFPKEGPSILRIQQVVRGDSAAYFCASSQTGQNTGELFFGEGSRLTVL.

The genes are TRBV29-1 and TRBJ2-7; possibly TRBD1 or TRBD2 for D (5 bases each). Per germline, CDR1 SQVTM and CDR2 ANQGSEA. The CDR3 is 15 residues long. Deletions cut 0 bases from V and 0 bases from J, with 12 bases between. In DNA form, the CDR3 reads TGCAGCGTTGAAGATCGAAGGGGACGCTCCTACGAGCAGTACTTC. It is translated as CSVEDRRGRSYEQYF.

The chain joins TRBV5-4 to TRBJ1-4; 9 nucleotides match TRBD1. The V gene end was trimmed by 4 bases and the J gene end by 6 bases; junction bases not matched to a gene: 13. The germline gives CDR1 SGHNT, CDR2 YYREEE (reference sequence). This CDR3 has 17 amino acids. The CDR3 DNA is TGTGCCAGCAGCGGGGGACAGGGCAGCCCACTGGATGAAAAACTGTTTTTT. Amino acid sequence: CASSGGQGSPLDEKLFF. Based on the CDR3 plus reference TRBV5-4 and TRBJ1-4, the full variable domain is ETGVTQSPTHLIKTRGQQVTLRCSSQSGHNTVSWYQQALGQGPQFIFQYYREEENGRGNFPPRFSGLQFPNYSSELNVNALELDDSALYLCASSGGQGSPLDEKLFFGSGTQLSVL.

The rearrangement links TRBV5-8 to TRBJ2-7, with 7 bases fitting TRBD2. CDR1 is SGHTS, CDR2 YDEGEE, per germline. V shed 4 bases and J 3 bases; nucleotides not matched to a gene: 7. This CDR3 has 14 residues. CDR3 loop: CASSRRGEIYEQYF. CDR3 nucleotides: TGTGCCAGCAGCAGACGGGGGGAAATCTACGAGCAGTACTTC. The whole variable domain, filled in from reference TRBV5-8 and TRBJ2-7, reads EAGVTQSPTHLIKTRGQQATLRCSPISGHTSVYWYQQALGLGLQFLLWYDEGEERNRGNFPPRFSGRQFPNYSSELNVNALELEDSALYLCASSRRGEIYEQYFGPGTRLTVT.

The rearrangement links TRBV7-9 to TRBJ1-2; D remains unclear. Germline V CDR1 and CDR2: SEHNR, FQNEAQ (reference sequence). This CDR3 spans 12 amino acids. Trimming stripped 2 bases from V and 8 bases from J, with 9 bases between. CDR3 sequence: CASSLRADGYTF. CDR3 DNA: TGTGCCAGCAGCTTACGGGCGGACGGCTACACCTTC.

This clone was observed a single time. The gene calls are TRBV7-2 and TRBJ1-2; unclear D gene. V was clipped by 5 bases and J by 7 bases, with 17 bases between them. Germline V lookup: CDR1 SGHTA, CDR2 FQGNSA. The CDR3 consists of 14 residues. CDR3 nucleotide sequence: TGTGCCAGCAGCCAAGACCCCCTTTATGCTGGCTACACCTTC. This codes for CASSQDPLYAGYTF.

The chain joins TRBV7-2 to TRBJ1-5; 9 bases are shared with TRBD1. Germline CDR1 is SGHTA and CDR2 is FQGNSA. V lost 5 bases and J lost 7; bases outside the gene matches: 6. CDR3 length: 14 amino acids. The CDR3 protein is CASSVDRGGQPQHF. The CDR3 nucleotides are TGTGCCAGCAGCGTGGACAGGGGAGGACAGCCCCAGCATTTT.

CDR3 bases: TGTGCCAGCAGTTTGTCGGGTCGCCACGAGCAGTACTTC. Its protein product is CASSLSGRHEQYF. The chain employs TRBV27 and TRBJ2-7; D remains unclear. This CDR3 spans 13 amino acids. The V gene's germline CDR1 is MNHEY and CDR2 SMNVEV (reference sequence). The germline V and J ends were trimmed by 3 bases and 5 bases, with 11 bases remaining between them.